The 14 T cell receptor beta chains below were found in one sample sequenced in a study of long-term antiretroviral therapy in people with HIV (dated by TCRdb to between 2020 and 2023). The immunoSEQ hsTCRB v3.0 assay was used at survey level resolution for TRB variable region sequencing. TCRdb stores this immuneACCESS table with in-frame sequences only. Part of the clones is absent; in the studies checked, under half of the shortfall reflects unresolved V genes, and no reason is known for the rest. The sample has over 25,000 clones on record, around 80% of them singletons. Of the sample, about 9.4% is held by the ten largest clones. The sample in question was unsorted PBMCs, obtained 3 years after starting antiretroviral therapy. The source is a man aged 40-49 years with HIV.

This clone was observed a few times. The V call is TRBV7-9, the J call TRBJ1-4; the D gene is possibly TRBD1 (6 bases). CDR1 and CDR2 from the germline V gene are SEHNR and FQNEAQ (reference sequence). This CDR3 region has 15 residues. V was cut by 7 bases and J by 7 bases, with 19 bases left in between. The CDR3 reads CASIQSGALGEKLFF. The CDR3, as DNA: TGTGCCAGCATCCAGTCGGGGGCGTTAGGTGAAAAACTGTTTTTT. Filled out from reference TRBV7-9 and TRBJ1-4, the complete variable domain reads DTGVSQNPRHKITKRGQNVTFRCDPISEHNRLYWYRQTLGQGPEFLTYFQNEAQLEKSRLLSDRFSAERPKGSFSTLEIQRTEQGDSAMYLCASIQSGALGEKLFFGSGTQLSVL.

The chain is built from TRBV7-8 and TRBJ1-5; D not resolved. The germline V and J ends were trimmed by 1 base and 5 bases, with 9 bases remaining between them. Per the germline V gene, CDR1 is SGHVS and CDR2 is FQNEAQ. The CDR3 has 14 amino acids. The CDR3 is CASSLDTSYQPQHF. As DNA, the CDR3 is TGTGCCAGCAGCTTAGACACCTCCTATCAGCCCCAGCATTTT.

V gene TRBV15 combines with J gene TRBJ2-3, with unresolved D. Germline CDR1 and CDR2: LNHNV and YYDKDF (reference sequence). The CDR3 sequence is 14 residues long. V gave up 0 bases and J gave up 9 bases, with 13 bases separating them. In DNA, the CDR3 is TGTGCCACCAGCAGAGAGCTTAAGCTGAGCACGCAGTATTTT. It yields the protein CATSRELKLSTQYF.

V and J are TRBV29-1 and TRBJ2-3, with D perhaps TRBD2 (6 bases). CDR1 and CDR2 (germline): SQVTM, ANQGSEA. The CDR3 consists of 14 residues. V lost 6 bases and J lost 1, with 14 bases in between. As DNA, the CDR3 is TGCAGCGTGGGACTGGGGACGGGCACAGATACGCAGTATTTT. Translating gives CSVGLGTGTDTQYF.

The genes are TRBV5-4 and TRBJ2-6; 7 nucleotides align to TRBD2. The junction had 9 bases not matched to a gene; V was cut back by 3 bases and J by 3 bases. There are 17 residues in the CDR3. Germline-derived CDR1 and CDR2 are SGHNT and YYREEE (reference sequence). The CDR3, as DNA: TGTGCCAGCAGCTCTCCGGGCGGGAGAGGTGGGGCCAACGTCCTGACTTTC. This encodes CASSSPGGRGGANVLTF. Based on the CDR3 plus reference TRBV5-4 and TRBJ2-6, the full variable domain is ETGVTQSPTHLIKTRGQQVTLRCSSQSGHNTVSWYQQALGQGPQFIFQYYREEENGRGNFPPRFSGLQFPNYSSELNVNALELDDSALYLCASSSPGGRGGANVLTFGAGSRLTVL.

V usage is TRBV7-9 and J usage is TRBJ2-1; 8 nucleotides match TRBD2. The CDR3 has 13 residues. Germline V gene sequence: CDR1 SEHNR, CDR2 FQNEAQ (reference sequence). V lost 10 bases, J lost 2 bases, and 4 bases stayed unmatched. CDR3 in DNA: TGTGCCACCGGGGGGGGACCCTACAATGAGCAGTTCTTC. This codes for CATGGGPYNEQFF.

J is TRBJ2-3 and V is TRBV11-2; 7 nucleotides line up with TRBD1. V lost 2 bases and J lost 0; bases outside the gene matches: 11. CDR3 size: 18 residues. The germline CDR1 and CDR2 sequences are SGHAT and FQNNGV. The CDR3 loop is CASSLLGTAIFSTDTQYF. The CDR3 DNA sequence: TGTGCCAGCAGCTTACTTGGGACAGCAATTTTTAGCACAGATACGCAGTATTTT.

This clone was observed a few times. This chain links TRBV4-2 with TRBJ1-2; perhaps TRBD1 as D (5 bases). This CDR3 is built from 13 residues. V dropped 1 base and J dropped 8 bases, with 11 bases sitting between them. CDR1 is LGHNA and CDR2 is YNFKEQ in the germline V gene. The CDR3 protein is CASSQVDTGGYTF. DNA of the CDR3: TGTGCCAGCAGCCAAGTGGACACCGGGGGCTACACCTTC.

In its sample, this clone was seen once. The chain employs TRBV4-2 and TRBJ2-7; 7 bases agree with TRBD2. The CDR3 has 16 residues. The germline V gene has CDR1 LGHNA and CDR2 YNFKEQ. With 0 bases clipped from V and 5 bases from J, the junction kept 10 bases outside the gene matches. In DNA, the CDR3 is TGTGCCAGCAGCCAAGATTCCGGGGGGTTCGGGCACGAGCAGTACTTC. As protein: CASSQDSGGFGHEQYF.

The rearrangement uses TRBV9 and TRBJ2-1; D is possibly TRBD2 (7 bases). This CDR3 has 17 amino acids. In germline, CDR1 is SGDLS, CDR2 YYNGEE. V shed 2 bases and J shed 9 bases, with 24 bases lying between them. In DNA, the CDR3 is TGTGCCAGCAGCGTCGCTCCCACCCGGGGGGCGGGCGGTGAGCAGTTCTTC. It is translated as CASSVAPTRGAGGEQFF.

V usage is TRBV7-9 and J usage is TRBJ1-4; unclear D gene. This CDR3 is 15 amino acids long. Per germline, CDR1 SEHNR and CDR2 FQNEAQ (reference sequence). The V end was cut by 5 bases, the J end by 5 bases, with 15 bases between. CDR3 bases: TGTGCCAGCAGCCCTTTTAGGTCTTCGAATGAAAAACTGTTTTTT. Amino acid sequence: CASSPFRSSNEKLFF. Looking up the rest from reference TRBV7-9 and TRBJ1-4 gives the full variable domain: DTGVSQNPRHKITKRGQNVTFRCDPISEHNRLYWYRQTLGQGPEFLTYFQNEAQLEKSRLLSDRFSAERPKGSFSTLEIQRTEQGDSAMYLCASSPFRSSNEKLFFGSGTQLSVL.

The rearrangement links TRBV7-2 to TRBJ2-5; D may be TRBD2 (5 bases). The CDR3 sequence is 15 residues long. From germline, CDR1 is SGHTA and CDR2 FQGNSA. V was shortened by 5 bases and J by 5 bases, with 18 bases between the two germline ends. The CDR3, as DNA: TGTGCCAGCAGCCTCGTCTTCCTAGCTGGCGAGACCCAGTACTTC. This encodes CASSLVFLAGETQYF. The variable domain in full, with the rest retrieved from reference TRBV7-2 and TRBJ2-5, is GAGVSQSPSNKVTEKGKDVELRCDPISGHTALYWYRQSLGQGLEFLIYFQGNSAPDKSGLPSDRFSAERTGGSVSTLTIQRTQQEDSAVYLCASSLVFLAGETQYFGPGTRLLVL.

The J gene is TRBJ1-1, the V gene TRBV4-2; 8 bases fit TRBD1. Germline V CDR1 and CDR2: LGHNA, YNFKEQ. The CDR3 is made up of 16 amino acids. V was clipped by 4 bases and J by 6 bases; unmatched bases: 13. CDR3 residues: CASSPNPQGAFAEAFF. CDR3 nucleotides: TGTGCCAGCAGCCCCAATCCTCAGGGGGCTTTCGCTGAAGCTTTCTTT.

The rearrangement joins TRBV29-1 to TRBJ2-7; 7 bases agree with TRBD1. The trim removed 4 bases at V and 9 bases at J, leaving 12 bases unmatched. This CDR3 region has 13 residues. From germline, CDR1 is SQVTM and CDR2 ANQGSEA. The CDR3 DNA follows: TGCAGCGTTGTGTTTACAGGGGTTTTGGGGCAGTACTTC. Its translation is CSVVFTGVLGQYF.